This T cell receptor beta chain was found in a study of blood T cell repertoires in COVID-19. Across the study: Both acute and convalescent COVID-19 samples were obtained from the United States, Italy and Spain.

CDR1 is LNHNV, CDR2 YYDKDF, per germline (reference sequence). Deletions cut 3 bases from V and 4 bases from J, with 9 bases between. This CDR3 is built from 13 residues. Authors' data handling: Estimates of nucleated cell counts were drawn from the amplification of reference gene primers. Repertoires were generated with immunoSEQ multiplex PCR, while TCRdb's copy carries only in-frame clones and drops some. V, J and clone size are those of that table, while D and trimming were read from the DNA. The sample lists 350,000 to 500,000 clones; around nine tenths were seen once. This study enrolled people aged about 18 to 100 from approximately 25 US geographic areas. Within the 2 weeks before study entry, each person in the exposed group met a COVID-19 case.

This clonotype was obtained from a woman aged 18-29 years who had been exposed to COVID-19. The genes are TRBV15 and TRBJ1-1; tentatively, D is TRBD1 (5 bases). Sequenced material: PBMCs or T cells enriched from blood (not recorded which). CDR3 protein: CATSRATGTEAFF. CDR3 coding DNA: TGTGCCACCAGCAGGGCTACAGGCACTGAAGCTTTCTTT.